These 11 T cell receptor beta chains share one sample of origin, sequenced in a study of T cell responses to AZD1222 COVID-19 vaccine. Clones were sequenced by immunoSEQ multiplex PCR, and TCRdb holds only the in-frame ones, with some missing. The top ten clones hold approximately 4% of a sample with 90,000 to 120,000 clones, 87% of them seen once. The sample was peripheral blood, taken on day 0 of AZD1222 vaccination. The receptors originated from an adult in good health.

The rearrangement joins TRBV9 to TRBJ1-5, with D perhaps TRBD1 (5 bases). The V end was cut by 5 bases, the J end by 0 bases, with 15 bases between. Germline CDR1 is SGDLS and CDR2 is YYNGEE. The CDR3 contains 16 residues. The CDR3 DNA sequence: TGTGCCAGCAGTGACGGCAGGGCAGATAGCAATCAGCCCCAGCATTTT. It is translated as CASSDGRADSNQPQHF.

The V call is TRBV5-1, the J call TRBJ2-5, with D possibly TRBD1 on 6 matching bases. The last part of the DNA fits TRBJ2-7 better; the J call may be wrong. This CDR3 has 13 amino acids. Germline-derived CDR1 and CDR2 are SGHRS and YFSETQ. The chain's CDR3 is CASSGDNNYEQYF. CDR3 nucleotide sequence: TGCGCCAGCAGTGGGGACAATAACTACGAGCAGTACTTC.

This chain links TRBV5-1 with TRBJ2-1; 14 positions match TRBD2. The J segment lost 8 bases and the V segment lost 2 bases, leaving 3 bases of the junction unmatched. The CDR3 has 15 amino acids. Germline CDR1 and CDR2: SGHRS and YFSETQ. CDR3 sequence (DNA): TGCGCCAGCAGCTTCTCGGGACTAGCGGGAGATGAGCAGTTCTTC. Residues: CASSFSGLAGDEQFF.

The rearrangement uses TRBV4-1 and TRBJ1-1; 7 bases line up with TRBD1. Trimming cost V 2 bases and J 6 bases; bases outside gene matches: 15. This CDR3 region has 17 residues. Germline V gene lookup returns CDR1 MGHRA and CDR2 YSYEKL. Here the CDR3 DNA reads TGCGCCAGCAGCCAACTACCGGGACAGCGAGGAAAAGCTGAAGCTTTCTTT. This encodes CASSQLPGQRGKAEAFF.

This sequence joins TRBV2 and TRBJ2-5; perhaps TRBD2 as D (6 bases). Germline V gives CDR1 SNHLY, CDR2 FYNNEI. This CDR3 region has 11 residues. Trimming pared 10 bases from V and 2 bases from J, leaving 8 bases between. The CDR3 here is CATGGQETQYF. The CDR3 DNA follows: TGTGCCACTGGAGGGCAAGAGACCCAGTACTTC.

The rearrangement joins TRBV6-4 to TRBJ1-2; 9 positions agree with TRBD1. With V trimmed by 3 bases and J by 2 bases, 4 bases remained unmatched. The CDR3 has 15 amino acids. Germline V gene sequence: CDR1 MRHNA, CDR2 SNTAGT. As DNA, the CDR3 is TGTGCCAGCAGTGAGATGACAGGGGGAAACTATGGCTACACCTTC. Translation gives CASSEMTGGNYGYTF.

The J gene is TRBJ1-1, the V gene TRBV7-3, with D unclear. Germline CDR1 and CDR2: SGHTA and FQGTGA. V lost 1 base and J lost 1, with 7 bases in between. This CDR3 contains 14 residues. In DNA form, the CDR3 reads TGTGCCAGCAGCTTAATGCCAGGGAACACTGAAGCTTTCTTT. Translated, it gives CASSLMPGNTEAFF.

This chain connects TRBV3-1 (or the pseudogene TRBV3-2) to TRBJ1-1, with D possibly being TRBD1 (5 bases). The CDR3 is made up of 15 amino acids. Germline CDR1 is LGHDT and CDR2 is YNNKEL (reference sequence). The V end lost 0 bases, the J end lost 2 bases, and 10 bases lay between the germline ends. The CDR3 coding sequence is TGTGCCAGCAGCCAAGACGACAGTATCAACACTGAAGCTTTCTTT. It codes for CASSQDDSINTEAFF.

J is TRBJ2-7 and V is TRBV6-2 or TRBV6-3, with 8 bases identical to TRBD1. The CDR3 is 15 amino acids. CDR1 and CDR2 (germline): MNHEY, SVGEGT. The trim removed 0 bases at V and 3 bases at J, leaving 4 bases unmatched. The CDR3 sequence is CASSYSIGQGYEQYF. The CDR3 DNA reads TGTGCCAGCAGTTACTCGATCGGACAGGGCTACGAGCAGTACTTC.

Only one count was recorded for this clone. V and J are TRBV6-5 and TRBJ2-7, with 7 bases identical to TRBD1. The CDR3 has 13 amino acids. Germline lookup yields CDR1 MNHEY and CDR2 SVGAGI. V lost 10 bases and J lost 0; bases outside the gene matches: 6. CDR3 sequence reads: CAIRDSSSYEQYF. CDR3 nucleotides: TGTGCCATCCGGGACAGCAGCTCCTACGAGCAGTACTTC.

The chain has TRBV7-9 and TRBJ2-1; the match to TRBD2 covers 13 bases. This CDR3 is 15 amino acids long. Trimming took 1 base from V and 10 from J; bases not matched to a gene: 4. Germline values: CDR1 SEHNR, CDR2 FQNEAQ (reference sequence). Written as DNA, the CDR3 is TGTGCCAGCAGCTTAGTACTAGCGGGAGGGGAAGAGCAGTTCTTC. Its protein product is CASSLVLAGGEEQFF.